This T cell receptor beta chain was observed in a study of T cells in Graves' hyperthyroidism and ophthalmopathy. Study-level points and caveats: Most expanded thyroid clonotypes above 0.001 also appeared in blood.

Clinical symptoms, serum thyroxine, TRAb, thyroid ultrasound and orbital computed tomography informed diagnoses. The sample holds many counts of this clonotype. The antigen is unknown. Amplified TCR beta CDR3 regions derived from RNA transcripts. The HTBI primer set served for first-round RT-PCR of the TCR CDR3. TCRdb re-analysed the multiplex PCR reads in MiXCR, keeping a single row per CDR3 protein. This sample yields 660,000 or so distinct CDR3 sequences, of which roughly 46% are seen a single time; approximately 7.2% belongs to the top ten. With 5 bases removed from V and 0 bases from J, the gap between germline ends came to 16 bases. Germline CDR1 reads SNHLY; CDR2 reads FYNNEI. CDR3 size: 16 residues.

This TCR was recovered from an adult man with Graves' disease, either hyperthyroidism or ophthalmopathy (not recorded which). V gene TRBV2 combines with J gene TRBJ1-1; D possibly corresponds to TRBD1 (6 bases). The sequenced material came from peripheral blood or thyroid tissue (not recorded which). The CDR3 loop reads CASSPRQVTLNTEAFF. The DNA for the CDR3 is TGTGCCAGCAGTCCACGACAGGTGACGTTGAACACTGAAGCTTTCTTT.